This T cell receptor (beta chain) originates from a study of blood T cell repertoires in COVID-19. Study as a whole: Sources were T cells, B-cell-depleted T cells, or PBMCs; the material itself was cDNA or gDNA.

The CDR3 runs to 13 residues. Trimming left V 2 bases short and J 14 bases short, with 15 bases between. Germline loops: CDR1 MGHRA, CDR2 YSYEKL. Per the authors' pipeline: Estimates of nucleated cell counts were drawn from the amplification of reference gene primers. Produced via immunoSEQ multiplex PCR; TCRdb's table is partial and in-frame only. That table supplies the V and J calls and clone size; D and trimming were determined from the DNA. This table has 250,000 or so clones, about 90% appearing once. This chain uses TRBV4-1 with TRBJ1-4; unclear D gene. Sequenced input: peripheral blood. This receptor was taken from a woman between 40 and 55 years old who had recovered from COVID-19. In DNA, the CDR3 is TGCGCCAGCAGCCAACAGACAACGGGAGGGCTGTTTTTT. As protein: CASSQQTTGGLFF.